Following are 10 T cell receptor beta chains from one sample sequenced in a study of tumor-infiltrating lymphocytes in primary liver carcinoma. TCR beta cDNA was reverse-transcribed from around 0.55 ug of total RNA. The reaction used a constant-region primer and ProtoScript II reverse transcriptase. Amplification in three nested multiplex PCR rounds with slightly modified ARM-PCR gave rise to TCR beta libraries. Amplification in the first two PCR rounds was performed using TRBV1-TRBV30 forward primers and a C-beta reverse primer for around 10 cycles each. Each CDR3 protein is one row after TCRdb ran MiXCR on the multiplex PCR reads. The data contain approximately 310,000 distinct CDR3 sequences, over 55% of them singletons. Alongside blood RNA obtained from unsorted whole blood, germline DNA was also extracted. The sample consisted of peripheral blood. These receptors were collected from a man aged 40-49 years with primary liver carcinoma and hepatitis B virus infection.

In regard to this clonotype: At one end the junction does not follow the germline gene, possibly because of a read error. The gene calls are TRBV6-5 and TRBJ1-1, with 7 bases fitting TRBD1. Germline CDR1 reads MNHEY; CDR2 reads SVGAGI. The CDR3 loop spans 13 amino acids. The CDR3 coding sequence is TGTGCCAGCAGTCACTCCCGACAGGGCGCAGCTTTCTTT. Translation gives CASSHSRQGAAFF.

This clonotype appeared a single time. A much larger clone differs by one base, so this may be a read error. This rearrangement joins TRBV4-1 to TRBJ2-1, with TRBD2 matching over 9 bases. The CDR3 runs 15 residues. J was trimmed by 4 bases and V by 10 bases; bases with no gene match: 11. Germline V gene data show CDR1 as MGHRA and CDR2 as YSYEKL. CDR3 coding DNA: TGCGCCAACCTTGCGGGAGGGGGGGGATACAATGAGCAGTTCTTC. Translation: CANLAGGGGYNEQFF.

About this clonotype itself: A single base separates this from a much larger clone, so it may be a read error. The chain carries TRBV6-1 and TRBJ2-5, with 7 nucleotides matching TRBD2. CDR1 and CDR2 from the germline V gene are MNHNS and SASEGT. This CDR3 has 16 amino acids. Trimming removed 4 bases from V and 2 bases from J; junction bases left unmatched: 10. CDR3 amino acids: CASSARDGGLQETQYF. CDR3 bases: TGTGCCAGCAGTGCCCGGGACGGGGGGTTGCAAGAGACCCAGTACTTC.

The chain is built from TRBV6-1 and TRBJ2-7; D is perhaps TRBD2 (5 bases). There are 13 residues in the CDR3. Deletions cut 7 bases from V and 2 bases from J, with 12 bases between. Germline CDR1 reads MNHNS; CDR2 reads SASEGT. CDR3 bases: TGTGCCAGCACCAGGACTGACGCCTACGAGCAGTACTTC. Translating gives CASTRTDAYEQYF.

About this clonotype: This could be a read error, since a much larger clone is one nucleotide away. The CDR3 DNA reads TGCAGCGGATCAGAACAGGGGGGAGGAGATACGCAGTATTTT. Its translation is CSGSEQGGGDTQYF. This rearrangement joins TRBV29-1 to TRBJ2-3; 8 bases match TRBD1. There are 14 residues in the CDR3. CDR1 is SQVTM and CDR2 is ANQGSEA in the germline V gene. After removal of 7 bases from V and 5 bases from J, the junction contained 11 bases not matched to a gene.

This clonotype has just a few counts. J is TRBJ2-1 and V is TRBV6-1; D is unclear. CDR1 and CDR2 from the germline V gene are MNHNS and SASEGT. Trimming cost V 6 bases and J 2 bases, with 11 bases left between them. The CDR3 totals 14 residues. DNA of the CDR3: TGTGCCAGCAGGAGGATGGACCCCTACAATGAGCAGTTCTTC. It specifies CASRRMDPYNEQFF.

A word on this clonotype: A read error may account for a junction end that differs from germline. CDR3 sequence: CASSYSGNSPYEQYF. The CDR3 coding sequence is TGTGCCAGCAGTTACTCCGGGAACTCACCCTATGAGCAGTACTTC. This chain joins TRBV6-5 and TRBJ2-7, with D perhaps matching TRBD2 (5 bases). Per germline, CDR1 MNHEY and CDR2 SVGAGI. The CDR3 is made up of 15 amino acids.

In regard to this clonotype: This may arise from a read error, as a much more abundant clone is one base away. CDR3 bases: TGTGCCATCAGTGTTGGAACAGGGGGTTCACACCTCCACTTT. It encodes CAISVGTGGSHLHF. The rearrangement uses TRBV10-3 and TRBJ1-6; TRBD1 matches at 8 bases. This CDR3 has 14 residues. Germline lookup yields CDR1 ENHRY and CDR2 SYGVKD.

Details on this clonotype: One end of the junction varies from germline; a read error may be responsible. The chain couples TRBV6-5 to TRBJ2-1, with D tentatively TRBD1 (5 bases). The CDR3 spans 16 residues. Germline V CDR1 and CDR2: MNHEY, SVGAGI. CDR3 in amino acids: CASTRQFLPLTNEQFF. CDR3 coding DNA: TGCGCCAGCACCCGACAGTTTCTCCCCTTGACGAATGAGCAGTTCTTC.

In the case of this clonotype: This clone may be a read error of a much larger clone one base away. The final CDR3 position lacks the conserved phenylalanine or tryptophan, pointing to a likely read error. The rearrangement uses TRBV11-2 and TRBJ1-5; unclear D gene. This CDR3 has 13 residues. Per the germline V gene, CDR1 is SGHAT and CDR2 is FQNNGV. V was pared by 2 bases and J by 5 bases, with 7 bases between. The CDR3 DNA sequence: TGTGCCAGCAGCTTATGGGAGGATCAGCCCCAGCATTTA. Amino acid sequence: CASSLWEDQPQHL.